The sequence of this T cell receptor beta chain was determined in a study of T cell responses to AZD1222 COVID-19 vaccine. The protocol was immunoSEQ multiplex PCR, while the TCRdb copy is restricted to in-frame clones and leaves out a portion. The repertoire holds 120,000 to 150,000 clones, approximately 90% seen once, with roughly 6% in the top ten. Sequences were derived from peripheral blood, sampled on day 0 of AZD1222 vaccination. The clonotype comes from an adult in good health.

CDR3: CASSISIRHGYTF. The CDR3 DNA follows: TGTGCCAGTAGTATTAGTATCCGACATGGCTACACCTTC. The V gene is TRBV19, the J gene TRBJ1-2; D is undetermined. This CDR3 has 13 residues. V dropped 3 bases and J dropped 6 bases, with 11 bases sitting between them. CDR1 and CDR2 (germline): LNHDA, SQIVND (reference sequence).